Reported below is one T cell receptor beta chain. The data belong to a study of blood T cell repertoires in COVID-19. Source study methods: From reference gene primer amplification, estimates of nucleated cell counts were derived. Sequenced by immunoSEQ multiplex PCR; TCRdb stores in-frame clones only, minus some. V and J calls and clone size are as listed in that table; D and trimming were resolved from the DNA. The table records 60,000 to 70,000 clones, 65% to 85% of them present only once. The TCR comes from a human donor in a cohort sampled during active COVID-19. The sample taken for sequencing was peripheral blood.

The CDR3 DNA reads TGTGCCAGCTCACTGTCAGTCTCGTCATCTGTTTATGGCTACACCTTC. Translating it yields CASSLSVSSSVYGYTF. V gene TRBV18 combines with J gene TRBJ1-2, with unresolved D. Germline assignment: CDR1 KGHSH and CDR2 LQKENI. The CDR3 is made up of 16 amino acids. V was pared by 4 bases and J by 5 bases, with 20 bases between.